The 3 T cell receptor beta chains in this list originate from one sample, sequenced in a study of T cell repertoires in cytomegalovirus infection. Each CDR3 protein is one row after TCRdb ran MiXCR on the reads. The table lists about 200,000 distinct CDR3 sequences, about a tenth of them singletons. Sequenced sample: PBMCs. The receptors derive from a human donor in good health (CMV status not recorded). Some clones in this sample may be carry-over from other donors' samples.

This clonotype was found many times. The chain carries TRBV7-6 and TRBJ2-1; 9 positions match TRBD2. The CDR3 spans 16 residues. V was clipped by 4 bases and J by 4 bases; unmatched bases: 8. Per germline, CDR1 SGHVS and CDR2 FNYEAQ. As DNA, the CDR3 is TGTGCCAGCAGCTACCCCAGCGGGGGGCGATACAATGAGCAGTTCTTC. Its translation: CASSYPSGGRYNEQFF. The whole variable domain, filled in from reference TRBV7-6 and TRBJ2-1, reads GAGVSQSPRYKVTKRGQDVALRCDPISGHVSLYWYRQALGQGPEFLTYFNYEAQQDKSGLPNDRFSAERPEGSISTLTIQRTEQRDSAMYRCASSYPSGGRYNEQFFGPGTRLTVL.

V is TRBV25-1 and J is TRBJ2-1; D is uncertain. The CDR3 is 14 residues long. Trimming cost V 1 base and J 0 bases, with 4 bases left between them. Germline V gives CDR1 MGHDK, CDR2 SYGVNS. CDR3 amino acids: CASSEFGSYNEQFF. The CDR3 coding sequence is TGTGCCAGCAGTGAATTTGGCTCCTACAATGAGCAGTTCTTC.

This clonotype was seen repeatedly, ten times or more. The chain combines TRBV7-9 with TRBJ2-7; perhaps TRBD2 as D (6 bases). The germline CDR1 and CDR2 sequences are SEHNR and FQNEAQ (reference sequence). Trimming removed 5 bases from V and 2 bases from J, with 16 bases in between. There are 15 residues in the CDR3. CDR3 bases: TGTGCCAGCAGCCCCGCCGGGGGATTTACCTACGAGCAGTACTTC. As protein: CASSPAGGFTYEQYF.